A single sample gave rise to the 12 T cell receptor beta chains below, sequenced in a study of cytomegalovirus exposure and HLA in healthy donors. Sequenced by immunoSEQ multiplex PCR; TCRdb stores in-frame clones only, minus some. The sample consists of about 95,000 clones, less than 85% of them appearing once. The specimen was PBMCs. The receptors shown here come from a man between 18 and 29 years old in good health and CMV-seropositive.

As for this clone: Germline is not matched at one junction end, which may reflect a read error. The chain is built from TRBV6-1 and TRBJ1-5; tentative D call: TRBD1 (6 bases). The CDR3 runs 12 residues. Germline V gene lookup returns CDR1 MNHNS and CDR2 SASEGT. CDR3 bases: TGCGGGGCGGGGGCCCTCGGACAGCCCCAGCATTTT. Protein product: CGAGALGQPQHF.

V is TRBV4-1 and J is TRBJ2-7, with no clear D. Germline V lookup: CDR1 MGHRA, CDR2 YSYEKL. The V end lost 3 bases, the J end lost 2 bases, and 20 bases lay between the germline ends. The CDR3 consists of 17 residues. For the CDR3, the DNA is TGCGCCAGCAGCCACGAGCCCCAGGCCGCCAGGCCCTACGAGCAGTACGTC. Translation: CASSHEPQAARPYEQYV.

The J gene is TRBJ2-2, the V gene TRBV5-1; D possibly corresponds to TRBD1 (5 bases). Trimming shortened V by 0 bases and J by 0 bases, and 6 bases separated the two germline ends. CDR3 size: 15 residues. Germline CDR1 and CDR2: SGHRS and YFSETQ. The CDR3 DNA reads TGCGCCAGCAGCTTGGCACAGGCGAACACCGGGGAGCTGTTTTTT. Translated, it gives CASSLAQANTGELFF.

The CDR3: CASSQKQGDTGELFF. In nucleotides, the CDR3 is TGTGCCAGCAGCCAGAAACAGGGGGACACCGGGGAGCTGTTTTTT. This chain joins TRBV4-2 and TRBJ2-2; TRBD1 agrees at 8 bases. V was pared by 3 bases and J by 3 bases, with 3 bases of the junction left unmatched. The CDR3 spans 15 residues. The germline gives CDR1 LGHNA, CDR2 YNFKEQ.

CDR3 nucleotide sequence: TGCGCCAGCAGTCTGGCCCCAGGTGGCAATCAGCCCCAGCATTTT. Protein product: CASSLAPGGNQPQHF. The V gene is TRBV5-1, the J gene TRBJ1-5; D uncertain. From germline, CDR1 is SGHRS and CDR2 YFSETQ. The germline V and J ends were trimmed by 5 bases and 2 bases, with 14 bases remaining between them. The CDR3 is 15 residues long.

The sample holds a few counts of this clone. The chain is built from TRBV30 and TRBJ2-7; possibly TRBD1 for D (5 bases). The germline CDR1 and CDR2 sequences are GTSNPN and SVGIG (reference sequence). V was shortened by 0 bases and J by 6 bases, with 6 bases between the two germline ends. The CDR3 consists of 11 residues. The CDR3 is CAWSVQVEQYF. The CDR3 DNA is TGTGCCTGGAGTGTACAGGTCGAGCAGTACTTC.

The chain has TRBV4-1 and TRBJ1-4; the match to TRBD1 covers 9 bases. Germline-derived CDR1 and CDR2 are MGHRA and YSYEKL. V lost 4 bases, J lost 7 bases, and 4 bases stayed unmatched. The CDR3 covers 14 residues. The DNA for the CDR3 is TGCGCCAGCAGCCTGACAGGGGGGTTTGAAAAACTGTTTTTT. Amino acids: CASSLTGGFEKLFF.

The CDR3 sequence is CASSSSPGHDEKLFF. In nucleotides, the CDR3 is TGTGCCAGCAGCTCCTCCCCGGGACACGATGAAAAACTGTTTTTT. The V gene is TRBV2, the J gene TRBJ1-4, with a tentative D call TRBD1 (6 bases). CDR3 length equals 15 residues. Trimming removed 6 bases at V and 6 bases at J, with 17 bases between. Germline CDR1 reads SNHLY; CDR2 reads FYNNEI. The full variable domain, rest sourced from reference TRBV2 and TRBJ1-4, is EPEVTQTPSHQVTQMGQEVILRCVPISNHLYFYWYRQILGQKVEFLVSFYNNEISEKSEIFDDQFSVERPDGSNFTLKIRSTKLEDSAMYFCASSSSPGHDEKLFFGSGTQLSVL.

V gene TRBV10-3 combines with J gene TRBJ2-4; 8 bases align to TRBD2. The CDR3 runs 16 residues. Trimming took 6 bases from V and 8 from J; bases not matched to a gene: 15. The V gene's germline CDR1 is ENHRY and CDR2 SYGVKD. The CDR3 bases are TGTGCCATCAGCAAATCCCCGGGACTAGGTGCCGACATTCAGTACTTC. It encodes CAISKSPGLGADIQYF.

The rearrangement links TRBV19 to TRBJ1-3; D possibly corresponds to TRBD1 (5 bases). Per germline, CDR1 LNHDA and CDR2 SQIVND (reference sequence). V was pared by 5 bases and J by 2 bases, with 19 bases between. The CDR3 length is 17 residues. The CDR3 spells CASSPWTGGSTGNTIYF. The CDR3 region has the DNA TGTGCCAGTAGTCCATGGACGGGGGGATCAACTGGAAACACCATATATTTT.

The chain is built from TRBV10-2 and TRBJ1-5; D may be TRBD1 (5 bases). The CDR3 covers 16 residues. V was clipped by 3 bases and J by 2 bases, with 14 bases between them. Per the germline V gene, CDR1 is WSHSY and CDR2 is SAAADI. As DNA, the CDR3 is TGCGCCAGCAGTGAAACCTTCAGGGCAGGCAATCAGCCCCAGCATTTT. The encoded protein is CASSETFRAGNQPQHF.

This chain joins TRBV4-2 and TRBJ2-7, with D possibly matching TRBD1 (6 bases). There are 16 residues in the CDR3. Per the germline V gene, CDR1 is LGHNA and CDR2 is YNFKEQ. V shed 2 bases and J shed 3 bases, with 17 bases lying between them. The CDR3 nucleotides are TGTGCCAGCAGCCAATCTGAGGGGGAAGGGGTCTACGAGCAGTACTTC. Its protein product is CASSQSEGEGVYEQYF.